These 5 T cell receptor beta chains came from one sample sequenced in a study of tumor-infiltrating lymphocytes in primary liver carcinoma (dated by TCRdb to about 2017). The listed sequencing device is Illumina HiSeq 2500. Starting from 450 to 500 ng total RNA, TCRbeta-specific cDNA was produced by reverse transcription with a constant-region primer and ProtoScript II reverse transcriptase. The TCRbeta libraries were prepared through three rounds of nested multiplex PCR following a slightly modified ARM-PCR procedure. Each of the first two PCR rounds ran for around 10 cycles using multiplex TRBV1-TRBV30 forward primers together with a Cbeta reverse primer. TCRdb handled the public reads itself, with Q25 trimming in fastp and clone calling in MiXCR, and kept productive beta chains. Each entry merges the rows of one CDR3 protein and shows their most common DNA and genes. Counted in this sample were just over 300,000 distinct CDR3 sequences; about 50% of them appeared once. The top ten hold over 15% of the sample.

Blood RNA was extracted from unsorted whole blood using TRIzol reagent, and germline DNA was obtained with the DNeasy Blood & Tissue kit. Material for sequencing was peripheral blood. The receptors originated from a woman aged 25 to 39 with primary liver carcinoma and hepatitis B virus infection.

The rearrangement joins TRBV6-2 or TRBV6-3 to TRBJ2-1; TRBD2 matches at 9 bases. The ends lost 5 bases at V and 9 bases at J; junction bases unmatched: 5. The CDR3 is made up of 13 amino acids. Germline V gene sequence: CDR1 MNHEY, CDR2 SVGEGT. CDR3 region: CASSERGVSEQFF. The CDR3 DNA is TGTGCCAGCAGTGAGCGGGGGGTGTCTGAGCAGTTCTTC.

About this clonotype: A clone one base away is much larger, so this may be a read error. CDR3 in DNA: TGCTGCGTTGAAACTCGGTTATTCTCTCACGAGCAGTACTTC. This translates into CCVETRLFSHEQYF. V and J are TRBV29-1 and TRBJ2-7; the D is unclear. Germline CDR1 SQVTM, CDR2 ANQGSEA. CDR3 length: 14 amino acids.

A remark on this clonotype: A read error may explain this, as a much larger clone is one base away. The chain couples TRBV4-2 to TRBJ1-2; tentatively, D is TRBD1 (5 bases). Germline CDR1 is LGHNA and CDR2 is YNFKEQ. The CDR3 spans 13 residues. In DNA form, the CDR3 reads TGTGCCAGCAGCCAAGGACACCCTCGGGGCTGCACCTTC. Protein sequence: CASSQGHPRGCTF.

In the case of this clonotype: The final CDR3 position lacks the conserved phenylalanine or tryptophan, pointing to a likely read error. The chain employs TRBV29-1 and TRBJ1-1; D gene ambiguous. Trimming took 6 bases from V and 1 from J, leaving 12 bases between them. This CDR3 contains 13 residues. Germline V gene lookup returns CDR1 SQVTM and CDR2 ANQGSEA. CDR3 sequence (DNA): TGCAGCGTCGGACTGGGAAAGAACACTGAAGCTTTCGTT. Translation: CSVGLGKNTEAFV.

On this clonotype: Germline is not matched at one junction end, which may reflect a read error. The rearrangement joins TRBV6-1 to TRBJ2-3, with 7 nucleotides matching TRBD1. Germline CDR1 and CDR2: MNHNS and SASEGT. The CDR3 runs 15 residues. The CDR3 DNA sequence: TGTGCCGGCAGTGAATCCCGACAGGGAAGAGATACGCAGTATTTT. Amino acid sequence: CAGSESRQGRDTQYF.